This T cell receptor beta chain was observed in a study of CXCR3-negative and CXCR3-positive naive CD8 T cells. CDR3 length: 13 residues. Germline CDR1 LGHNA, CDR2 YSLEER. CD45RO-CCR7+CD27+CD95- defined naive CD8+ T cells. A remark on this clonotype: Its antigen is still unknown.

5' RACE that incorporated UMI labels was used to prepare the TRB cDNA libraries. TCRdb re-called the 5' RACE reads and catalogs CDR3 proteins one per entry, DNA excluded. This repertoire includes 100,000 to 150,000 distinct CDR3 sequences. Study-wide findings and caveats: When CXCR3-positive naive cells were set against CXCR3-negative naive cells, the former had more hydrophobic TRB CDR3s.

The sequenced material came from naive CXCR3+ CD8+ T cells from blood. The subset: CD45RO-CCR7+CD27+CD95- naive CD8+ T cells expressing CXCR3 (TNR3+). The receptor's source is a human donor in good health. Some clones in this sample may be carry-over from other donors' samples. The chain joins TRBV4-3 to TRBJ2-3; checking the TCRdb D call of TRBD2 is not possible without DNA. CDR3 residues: CASSQAGPDTQYF.